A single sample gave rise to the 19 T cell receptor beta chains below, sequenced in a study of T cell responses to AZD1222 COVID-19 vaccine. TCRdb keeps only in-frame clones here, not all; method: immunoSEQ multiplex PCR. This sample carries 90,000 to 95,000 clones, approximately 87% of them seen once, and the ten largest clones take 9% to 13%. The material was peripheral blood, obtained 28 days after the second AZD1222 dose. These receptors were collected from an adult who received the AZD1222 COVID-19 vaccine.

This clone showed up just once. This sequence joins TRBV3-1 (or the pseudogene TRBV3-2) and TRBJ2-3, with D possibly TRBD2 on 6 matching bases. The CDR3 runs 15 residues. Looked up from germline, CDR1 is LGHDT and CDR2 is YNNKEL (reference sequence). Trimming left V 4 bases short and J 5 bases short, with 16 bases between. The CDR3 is CASSPRGTLGDTQYF. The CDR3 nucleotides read TGTGCCAGCAGCCCACGGGGGACCCTGGGAGATACGCAGTATTTT.

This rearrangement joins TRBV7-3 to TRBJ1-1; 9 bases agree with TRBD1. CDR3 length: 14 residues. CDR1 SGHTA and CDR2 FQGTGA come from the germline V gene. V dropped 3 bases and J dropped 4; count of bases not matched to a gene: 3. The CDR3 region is CASSLTGGVTEAFF. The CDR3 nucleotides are TGTGCCAGCAGCTTGACAGGGGGGGTCACTGAAGCTTTCTTT.

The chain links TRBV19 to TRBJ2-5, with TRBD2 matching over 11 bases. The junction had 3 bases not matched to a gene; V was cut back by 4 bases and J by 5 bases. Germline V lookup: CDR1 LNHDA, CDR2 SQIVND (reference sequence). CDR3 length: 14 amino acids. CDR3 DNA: TGTGCCAGTAGTACCCGGACTAGCGGGGAGACCCAGTACTTC. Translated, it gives CASSTRTSGETQYF.

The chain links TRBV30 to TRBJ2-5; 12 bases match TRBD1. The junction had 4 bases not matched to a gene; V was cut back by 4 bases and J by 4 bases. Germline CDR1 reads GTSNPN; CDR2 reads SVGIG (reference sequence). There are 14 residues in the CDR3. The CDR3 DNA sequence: TGTGCCTGGAACCGGGACAGGGGGCGAGAGACCCAGTACTTC. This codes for CAWNRDRGRETQYF.

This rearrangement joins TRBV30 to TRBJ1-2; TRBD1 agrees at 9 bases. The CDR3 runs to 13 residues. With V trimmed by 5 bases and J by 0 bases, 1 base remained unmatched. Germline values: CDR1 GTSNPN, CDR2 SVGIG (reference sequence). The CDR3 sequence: CAWRQGANYGYTF. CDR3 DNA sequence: TGTGCCTGGCGACAGGGGGCTAACTATGGCTACACCTTC.

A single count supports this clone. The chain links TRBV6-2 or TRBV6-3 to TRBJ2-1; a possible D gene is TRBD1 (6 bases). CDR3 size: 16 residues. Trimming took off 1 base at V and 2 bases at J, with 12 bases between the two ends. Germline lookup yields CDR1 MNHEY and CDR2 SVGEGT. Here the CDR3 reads CASSYFDRSPYNEQFF. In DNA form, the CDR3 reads TGTGCCAGCAGTTACTTCGACAGGAGTCCCTACAATGAGCAGTTCTTC.

For the CDR3, the DNA is TGTGCCAGCAGCCAAGATACAGGGGGCTCTGAAGCTTTCTTT. Amino acids: CASSQDTGGSEAFF. The genes are TRBV3-1 (or the pseudogene TRBV3-2) and TRBJ1-1; TRBD1 matches 9 bases. The CDR3 is 14 amino acids. The trim removed 0 bases at V and 6 bases at J, leaving 2 bases unmatched. Germline lookup yields CDR1 LGHDT and CDR2 YNNKEL (reference sequence).

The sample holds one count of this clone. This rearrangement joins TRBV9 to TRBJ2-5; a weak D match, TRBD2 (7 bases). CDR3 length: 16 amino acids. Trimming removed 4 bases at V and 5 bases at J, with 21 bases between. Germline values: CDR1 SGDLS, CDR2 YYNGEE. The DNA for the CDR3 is TGTGCCAGCAGCCCAGCTGGCGGGGGCCGGGGGGAGACCCAGTACTTC. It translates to CASSPAGGGRGETQYF.

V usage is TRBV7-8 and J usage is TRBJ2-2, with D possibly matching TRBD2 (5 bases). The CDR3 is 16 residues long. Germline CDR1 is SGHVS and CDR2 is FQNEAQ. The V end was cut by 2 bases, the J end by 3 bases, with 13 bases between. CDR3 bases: TGTGCCAGCAGCTTATTCTCGGGATGGGACACCGGGGAGCTGTTTTTT. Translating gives CASSLFSGWDTGELFF.

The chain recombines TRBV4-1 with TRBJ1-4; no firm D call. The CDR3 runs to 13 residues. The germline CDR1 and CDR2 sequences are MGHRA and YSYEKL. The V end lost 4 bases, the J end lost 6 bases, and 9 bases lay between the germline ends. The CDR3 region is CASSPWWDEKLFF. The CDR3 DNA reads TGCGCCAGCAGCCCGTGGTGGGATGAAAAACTGTTTTTT.

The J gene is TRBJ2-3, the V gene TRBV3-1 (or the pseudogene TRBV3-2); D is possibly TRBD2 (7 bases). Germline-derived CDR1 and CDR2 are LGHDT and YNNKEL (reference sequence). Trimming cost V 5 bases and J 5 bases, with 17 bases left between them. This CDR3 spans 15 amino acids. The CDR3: CASSGEGGFGDTQYF. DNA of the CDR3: TGTGCCAGCAGCGGGGAGGGGGGCTTCGGAGATACGCAGTATTTT.

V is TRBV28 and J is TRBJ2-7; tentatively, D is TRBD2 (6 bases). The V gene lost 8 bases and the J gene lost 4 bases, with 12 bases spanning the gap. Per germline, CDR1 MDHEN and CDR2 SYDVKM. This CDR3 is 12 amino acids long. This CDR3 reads CASGGDRYEQYF. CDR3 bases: TGTGCCAGCGGAGGGGATAGGTACGAGCAGTACTTC.

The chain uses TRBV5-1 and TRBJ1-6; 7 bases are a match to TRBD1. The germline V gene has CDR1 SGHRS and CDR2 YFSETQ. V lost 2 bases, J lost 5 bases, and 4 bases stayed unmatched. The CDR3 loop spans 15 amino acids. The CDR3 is CASSFTGDNNSPLHF. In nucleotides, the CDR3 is TGCGCCAGCAGCTTTACAGGGGACAATAATTCACCCCTCCACTTT.

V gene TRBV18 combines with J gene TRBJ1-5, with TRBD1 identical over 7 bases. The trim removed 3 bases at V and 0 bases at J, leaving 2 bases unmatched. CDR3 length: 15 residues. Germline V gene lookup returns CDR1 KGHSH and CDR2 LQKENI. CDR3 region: CASSPTGYSNQPQHF. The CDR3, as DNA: TGTGCCAGCTCACCGACAGGGTATAGCAATCAGCCCCAGCATTTT.

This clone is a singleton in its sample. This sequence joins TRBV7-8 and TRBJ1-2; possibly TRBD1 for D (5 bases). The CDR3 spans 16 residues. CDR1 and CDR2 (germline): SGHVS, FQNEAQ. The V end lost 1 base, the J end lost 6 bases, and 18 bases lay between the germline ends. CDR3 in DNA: TGTGCCAGCAGCTTAGGATCCGGGACCCATCTCAATGGCTACACCTTC. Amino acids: CASSLGSGTHLNGYTF.

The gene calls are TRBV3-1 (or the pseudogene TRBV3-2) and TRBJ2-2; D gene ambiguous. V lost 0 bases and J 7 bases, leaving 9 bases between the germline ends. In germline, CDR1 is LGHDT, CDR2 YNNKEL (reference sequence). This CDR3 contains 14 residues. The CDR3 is CASSQDGEVGELFF. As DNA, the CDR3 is TGTGCCAGCAGCCAAGACGGTGAGGTCGGGGAGCTGTTTTTT.

The CDR3: CASSQIPEVGGSPLHF. CDR3 nucleotides: TGCGCCAGCAGCCAGATCCCGGAGGTAGGGGGTTCACCCCTCCACTTT. This chain uses TRBV4-3 with TRBJ1-6, with a tentative D call TRBD1 (6 bases). Germline V gives CDR1 LGHNA, CDR2 YSLEER. Between the trimmed V and J ends, which lost 3 bases and 9 bases, there was a span of 18 bases. The CDR3 sequence is 16 residues long.

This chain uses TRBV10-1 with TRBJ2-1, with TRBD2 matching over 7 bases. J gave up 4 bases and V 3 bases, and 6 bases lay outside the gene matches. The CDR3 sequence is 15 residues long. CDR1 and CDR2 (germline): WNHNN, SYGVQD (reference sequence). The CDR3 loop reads CASSEGGRNYNEQFF. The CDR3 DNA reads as TGCGCCAGCAGTGAAGGCGGGAGAAATTACAATGAGCAGTTCTTC.

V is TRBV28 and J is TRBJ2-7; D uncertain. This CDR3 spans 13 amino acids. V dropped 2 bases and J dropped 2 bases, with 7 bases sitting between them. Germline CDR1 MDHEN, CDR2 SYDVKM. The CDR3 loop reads CASSLQATYEQYF. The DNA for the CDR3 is TGTGCCAGCAGTTTACAGGCCACCTACGAGCAGTACTTC. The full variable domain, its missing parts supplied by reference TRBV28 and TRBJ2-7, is DVKVTQSSRYLVKRTGEKVFLECVQDMDHENMFWYRQDPGLGLRLIYFSYDVKMKEKGDIPEGYSVSREKKERFSLILESASTNQTSMYLCASSLQATYEQYFGPGTRLTVT.